The TCR beta chain under discussion was sequenced for a study of blood T cell repertoires in COVID-19. Study at large: PBMCs, B-cell-depleted T cells, or T cells were the source of the cDNA or gDNA that made up the material.

Authors' processing steps: Reference gene primer amplification yielded estimated nucleated cell counts. Repertoires were generated with immunoSEQ multiplex PCR, while TCRdb's copy carries only in-frame clones and drops some. V and J calls and clone size are copied from that table; D and trimming were computed from the DNA. This repertoire shows 100,000 to 150,000 clones, nearly 70% found once; its top ten account for 1.5% to 2%. This receptor was obtained from a woman in her seventies with acute or convalescent COVID-19. Sequenced input: peripheral blood.

CDR3 residues: CASSSGLAGLTGELFF. As DNA, the CDR3 is TGTGCCAGCAGCTCGGGACTAGCGGGCCTTACCGGGGAGCTGTTTTTT. The V and J genes are TRBV6-6 and TRBJ2-2; 12 bases match TRBD2. The CDR3 spans 16 residues. The germline gives CDR1 MNHNY, CDR2 SVGAGI (reference sequence). V lost 6 bases, J lost 5 bases, and 7 bases stayed unmatched.